Below are 18 T cell receptor beta chains sequenced from a single sample in a study of cytomegalovirus exposure and HLA in healthy donors. A multiplex PCR was run with 60 Vbeta primers and 13 Jbeta primers. Profiled with immunoSEQ multiplex PCR; TCRdb holds only in-frame clones, not every one. The profile shows 150,000 to 200,000 clones, around 74% of them singletons. Sequenced: PBMCs. The receptors derive from a female donor in good health and CMV-seronegative.

V gene TRBV19 combines with J gene TRBJ2-7, with TRBD1 identical over 7 bases. V shed 4 bases, J shed 3 bases, and the junction held 9 bases outside the gene matches. The germline V gene encodes CDR1 LNHDA and CDR2 SQIVND (reference sequence). The CDR3 has 15 residues. This CDR3 reads CASSSDRERDYEQYF. The CDR3 DNA reads TGTGCCAGTAGTAGCGACAGGGAAAGGGACTACGAGCAGTACTTC.

In its sample, this clone was seen once. This chain connects TRBV7-3 to TRBJ1-6, with D possibly TRBD1 on 5 matching bases. CDR1 SGHTA and CDR2 FQGTGA come from the germline V gene. Deletions cut 1 base from V and 8 bases from J, with 12 bases between. The CDR3 is 15 amino acids. CDR3 region: CASSLSSGWDSPLHF. The CDR3 region has the DNA TGTGCCAGCAGCTTAAGTTCAGGGTGGGATTCACCCCTCCACTTT.

The rearrangement joins TRBV9 to TRBJ2-5, with 8 bases that match TRBD2. The DNA end is a closer match to TRBJ2-7, so the J assignment may be wrong. From germline, CDR1 is SGDLS and CDR2 YYNGEE. This CDR3 comprises 15 residues. This CDR3 is CASSVVASGSYEQYF. CDR3 nucleotide sequence: TGTGCCAGCAGCGTAGTGGCTAGCGGGTCCTACGAGCAGTACTTC.

This chain links TRBV10-2 with TRBJ2-1; 11 bases line up with TRBD1. J was trimmed by 16 bases and V by 8 bases; bases with no gene match: 16. CDR1 is WSHSY, CDR2 SAAADI, per germline. The CDR3 consists of 14 residues. CDR3 sequence: CASARRTGGAGGFF. Here the CDR3 DNA reads TGCGCCAGCGCGCGTAGGACAGGGGGCGCGGGGGGATTCTTC.

The rearrangement links TRBV5-1 to TRBJ2-5; 9 bases are a match to TRBD2. CDR3 length equals 17 residues. The V gene's germline CDR1 is SGHRS and CDR2 YFSETQ. Trimming took 1 base from V and 5 from J; bases not matched to a gene: 12. CDR3 protein: CASSLYSSGEEPETQYF. CDR3 sequence (DNA): TGCGCCAGCAGCTTGTACTCTAGCGGGGAGGAACCGGAGACCCAGTACTTC.

The V gene is TRBV11-2, the J gene TRBJ2-1; the match to TRBD2 covers 13 bases. Germline values: CDR1 SGHAT, CDR2 FQNNGV. Germline trimming cut 5 bases from V and 4 bases from J; bases unmatched to any gene: 8. CDR3 length equals 17 residues. CDR3 bases: TGTGCCAGCAGCAAACGACTAGCGGGGGGCCGGTACAATGAGCAGTTCTTC. Translation: CASSKRLAGGRYNEQFF.

V is TRBV15 and J is TRBJ2-5, with D possibly TRBD2 on 6 matching bases. The germline V and J ends were trimmed by 5 bases and 3 bases, with 10 bases remaining between them. The CDR3 spans 13 residues. Germline lookup yields CDR1 LNHNV and CDR2 YYDKDF (reference sequence). The CDR3, as DNA: TGTGCCACCAGCTCGGGAGCAAAAGAGACCCAGTACTTC. Translated: CATSSGAKETQYF.

The rearrangement joins TRBV27 to TRBJ1-2; a weak D match, TRBD1 (5 bases). V lost 2 bases and J 7 bases, leaving 8 bases between the germline ends. Germline V gene sequence: CDR1 MNHEY, CDR2 SMNVEV (reference sequence). This CDR3 is 12 amino acids long. As DNA, the CDR3 is TGTGCCAGCAGTTTAGCGGGGGGTGGCTACACCTTC. This codes for CASSLAGGGYTF.

This rearrangement joins TRBV11-2 to TRBJ2-5; D perhaps matches TRBD2 (6 bases). The end of the DNA is better explained by TRBJ2-7, so the J call may be wrong. From germline, CDR1 is SGHAT and CDR2 FQNNGV. This CDR3 comprises 17 residues. The chain's CDR3 is CASSSPGWRGASYEQYF. CDR3 DNA sequence: TGTGCCAGCAGCTCCCCTGGTTGGCGGGGCGCTTCCTACGAGCAGTACTTC.

The V call is TRBV7-6, the J call TRBJ2-5; TRBD2 aligns across 13 bases. The CDR3 runs to 15 residues. Germline V gives CDR1 SGHVS, CDR2 FNYEAQ. The V gene end was trimmed by 5 bases and the J gene end by 3 bases; junction bases not matched to a gene: 3. CDR3 region: CASSTGTSGEETQYF. CDR3 nucleotides: TGTGCCAGCAGCACCGGGACTAGCGGGGAAGAGACCCAGTACTTC.

This chain uses TRBV7-9 with TRBJ1-1, with a weak D call TRBD1 (6 bases). Per the germline V gene, CDR1 is SEHNR and CDR2 is FQNEAQ (reference sequence). The germline V and J ends were trimmed by 4 bases and 5 bases, with 11 bases remaining between them. The CDR3 length is 13 residues. DNA of the CDR3: TGTGCCAGCAGCTGGGACACTGGAACTGAAGCTTTCTTT. This encodes CASSWDTGTEAFF.

This chain uses TRBV11-1 with TRBJ1-1; D is ambiguous. Germline V gives CDR1 SGHAT, CDR2 FQDESV (reference sequence). This CDR3 contains 11 residues. Trimming stripped 5 bases from V and 3 bases from J, with 4 bases between. CDR3 in DNA: TGTGCCAGCAGCGGAGACACTGAAGCTTTCTTT. Translated: CASSGDTEAFF.

The rearrangement links TRBV28 to TRBJ2-3; 9 bases match TRBD2. Germline values: CDR1 MDHEN, CDR2 SYDVKM. Trimming took 2 bases from V and 0 from J; bases not matched to a gene: 0. CDR3 length equals 15 residues. The CDR3 DNA reads as TGTGCCAGCAGTTTAGCGGGGGGGAGCACAGATACGCAGTATTTT. Its protein product is CASSLAGGSTDTQYF. The full variable domain, its missing parts supplied by reference TRBV28 and TRBJ2-3, is DVKVTQSSRYLVKRTGEKVFLECVQDMDHENMFWYRQDPGLGLRLIYFSYDVKMKEKGDIPEGYSVSREKKERFSLILESASTNQTSMYLCASSLAGGSTDTQYFGPGTRLTVL.

The chain has TRBV14 and TRBJ2-1, with D unresolved. Germline V gives CDR1 SGHDN, CDR2 FVKESK. The V end was cut by 1 base, the J end by 0 bases, with 13 bases between. The CDR3 is 17 amino acids. The CDR3 spells CASSQAPGTSSYNEQFF. The CDR3 bases are TGTGCCAGCAGCCAAGCCCCAGGTACCAGCTCCTACAATGAGCAGTTCTTC.

This chain connects TRBV10-1 to TRBJ2-2, with D perhaps matching TRBD1 (5 bases). Trimming took 2 bases from V and 6 from J, leaving 7 bases between them. From germline, CDR1 is WNHNN and CDR2 SYGVQD (reference sequence). The CDR3 extends over 13 amino acids. Written as DNA, the CDR3 is TGCGCCAGCAGTGAGAGGGGCTCCGGGGAGCTGTTTTTT. This translates into CASSERGSGELFF.

CDR3 nucleotides: TGCGCCAGCAGAGTAACGGGTTCACGGACAGATACGCAGTATTTT. Translating it yields CASRVTGSRTDTQYF. The chain combines TRBV5-1 with TRBJ2-3; D is unclear. Trimming took off 5 bases at V and 3 bases at J, with 16 bases between the two ends. Germline V gives CDR1 SGHRS, CDR2 YFSETQ. This CDR3 has 15 amino acids.

The V and J genes are TRBV23-1 and TRBJ1-5; tentative D call: TRBD1 (6 bases). TRBV23-1 is recorded as an ORF, its role being uncertain. This CDR3 has 16 amino acids. With 2 bases removed from V and 6 bases from J, the gap between germline ends came to 17 bases. The CDR3 DNA follows: TGCGCCAGCAGTCAAGGTGAACAGGGATGGGGTCAGCCCCAGCATTTT. It translates to CASSQGEQGWGQPQHF.

This clone was counted a few times. At one of its ends the junction is not consistent with the germline gene, which may arise from a read error. The V call is TRBV28, the J call TRBJ1-1; 7 bases agree with TRBD1. Germline CDR1 MDHEN, CDR2 SYDVKM. This CDR3 is built from 14 residues. The chain's CDR3 is CASSYLTGLLETFF. The DNA for the CDR3 is TGTGCCAGCAGCTATTTGACAGGGTTGCTTGAAACTTTCTTT.